Listed here is a single T cell receptor (beta chain). Its antigen is unidentified. TCRdb reprocessed the 5' RACE reads and stores each CDR3 protein as one record, lacking DNA. Recorded here are almost 450,000 distinct CDR3 sequences; the top ten clones represent 6% to 9.5%. This entry is derived from a study of T cells expressing NK-cell markers. As for the study in general: It was sorted CD3+CD56-NKG2C+, CD3+CD56+NKG2C- and CD3+CD56+NKG2C+ T cells that provided the TCR beta repertoires.

The study, taken as a whole, reports: Among a few donors, these clonotypes also ranked first in the CD3+CD56-NKG2C+ fraction. It was still unclear whether expanded NKG2C+ T cell clones were HCMV specific. Over 5 donors carried dominant NKG2C+ clonotypes that made up roughly 1.0-7.0% of their CD8+ T cells.

The CDR3 extends over 15 amino acids. Germline lookup yields CDR1 SEHNR and CDR2 FQNEAQ (reference sequence). The chain joins TRBV7-9 to TRBJ2-5; TCRdb picks TRBD1, but there is no DNA to check that call. The TCR sequence derives from a woman aged 18 to 75 in good health. The sequenced material came from blood T cells: a sorted CD56 or NKG2C T cell subset, CD4+ or CD8+ T cells, or bulk PBMC T cells (not recorded which). The CDR3 sequence is CASSLGTGPGKTQYF.